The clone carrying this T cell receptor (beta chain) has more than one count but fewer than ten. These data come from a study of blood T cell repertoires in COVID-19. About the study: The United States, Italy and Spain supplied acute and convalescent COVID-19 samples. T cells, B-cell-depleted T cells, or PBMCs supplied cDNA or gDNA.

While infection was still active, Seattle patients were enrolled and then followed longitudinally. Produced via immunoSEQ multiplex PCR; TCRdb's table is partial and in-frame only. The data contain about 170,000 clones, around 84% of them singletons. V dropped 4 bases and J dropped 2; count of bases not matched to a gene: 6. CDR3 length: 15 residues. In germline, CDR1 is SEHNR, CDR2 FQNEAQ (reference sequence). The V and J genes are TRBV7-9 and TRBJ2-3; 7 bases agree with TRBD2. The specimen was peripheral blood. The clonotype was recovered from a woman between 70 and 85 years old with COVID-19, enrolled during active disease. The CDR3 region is CASSSGLHATDTQYF. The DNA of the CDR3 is TGTGCCAGCAGCTCGGGACTACACGCCACAGATACGCAGTATTTT.